Following are 22 T cell receptor beta chains from one sample sequenced in a study of blood T cell repertoires in COVID-19. TCRdb's table, derived via immunoSEQ multiplex PCR, lists solely in-frame clones and lacks some. The profile shows around 120,000 clones, about 90% of them singletons. Sequencing was performed on peripheral blood. The receptors shown here come from a woman in her sixties or seventies with acute or convalescent COVID-19.

This chain links TRBV28 with TRBJ1-2; no clear D gene. The CDR3 is 14 residues long. CDR1 and CDR2 from the germline V gene are MDHEN and SYDVKM. Trimming shortened V by 5 bases and J by 5 bases, and 15 bases separated the two germline ends. This CDR3 reads CASSPGEWQYGYTF. CDR3 nucleotide sequence: TGTGCCAGCAGTCCCGGGGAGTGGCAATATGGCTACACCTTC.

The gene calls are TRBV28 and TRBJ2-2, with 7 bases fitting TRBD1. This CDR3 spans 17 amino acids. The trim removed 8 bases at V and 4 bases at J, leaving 16 bases unmatched. Germline CDR1 and CDR2: MDHEN and SYDVKM. This CDR3 reads CASLETQGRTSTGELFF. Written as DNA, the CDR3 is TGTGCCAGCCTAGAAACACAGGGGCGAACCTCCACCGGGGAGCTGTTTTTT.

This rearrangement joins TRBV12-3 or TRBV12-4 to TRBJ2-3, with TRBD1 as a possible D gene (5 bases). There are 13 residues in the CDR3. Trimming took 3 bases from V and 7 from J, leaving 11 bases between them. The CDR3 nucleotides read TGTGCCAGCAGTTTGGGCAGGGCCTATACGCAGTATTTT. This codes for CASSLGRAYTQYF.

The chain uses TRBV29-1 and TRBJ2-7; a weak D match, TRBD2 (6 bases). CDR3 length equals 12 residues. The germline V and J ends were trimmed by 6 bases and 5 bases, with 14 bases remaining between them. The germline gives CDR1 SQVTM, CDR2 ANQGSEA. CDR3 loop: CSVRPPGDEQYF. CDR3 nucleotides: TGCAGCGTCCGCCCCCCGGGGGACGAGCAGTACTTC.

The chain couples TRBV30 to TRBJ1-6; D is perhaps TRBD1 (5 bases). V lost 6 bases, J lost 7 bases, and 13 bases lay in between. CDR3 length equals 13 residues. Germline CDR1 is GTSNPN and CDR2 is SVGIG (reference sequence). As DNA, the CDR3 is TGTGCCTGCCCTGCAGGGTCAAATTCACCCCTCCACTTT. It translates to CACPAGSNSPLHF.

This chain connects TRBV7-2 to TRBJ2-3; 15 bases agree with TRBD2. The V gene end was trimmed by 4 bases and the J gene end by 4 bases; junction bases not matched to a gene: 3. Germline lookup yields CDR1 SGHTA and CDR2 FQGNSA. This CDR3 contains 16 residues. The CDR3 protein is CASSSRTSGGADTQYF. The CDR3 coding sequence is TGTGCCAGCAGCTCCCGGACTAGCGGGGGGGCAGATACGCAGTATTTT.

The chain has TRBV18 and TRBJ1-1; TRBD1 matches 11 bases. The CDR3 spans 15 residues. The V gene end was trimmed by 3 bases and the J gene end by 0 bases; junction bases not matched to a gene: 0. Germline V gene data show CDR1 as KGHSH and CDR2 as LQKENI. This chain's CDR3 is CASSPGQGVNTEAFF. The CDR3 nucleotides read TGTGCCAGCTCACCGGGACAGGGGGTGAACACTGAAGCTTTCTTT.

This chain's CDR3 is CASSTTGELSLLKSYNSPLHF. In nucleotides, the CDR3 is TGTGCCAGCAGCACTACAGGGGAACTCAGTTTATTGAAGTCCTATAATTCACCCCTCCACTTT. V and J are TRBV21-1 and TRBJ1-6; the table's D gene call, TRBD1, was not cross checked with the DNA. TRBV21-1 is assigned pseudogene status. The CDR3 sequence is 21 residues long.

The sample holds one count of this clone. Germline is not matched at one junction end, which may reflect a read error. This chain joins TRBV28 and TRBJ1-1; 7 positions agree with TRBD1. The germline CDR1 and CDR2 sequences are MDHEN and SYDVKM. The length of the CDR3 is 11 residues. CDR3: CASSHNRGPIF. The CDR3 DNA is TGTGCCAGCAGTCATAACAGGGGCCCTATCTTT. Full variable domain (rest looked up from reference TRBV28 and TRBJ1-1): DVKVTQSSRYLVKRTGEKVFLECVQDMDHENMFWYRQDPGLGLRLIYFSYDVKMKEKGDIPEGYSVSREKKERFSLILESASTNQTSMYLCASSHNRGPIFGQGTRLTVV.

This clone was seen a single time. This chain joins TRBV28 and TRBJ1-2, with 7 bases that match TRBD1. The CDR3 contains 14 residues. The germline gives CDR1 MDHEN, CDR2 SYDVKM. Trimming removed 4 bases from V and 4 bases from J; junction bases left unmatched: 6. CDR3 DNA: TGTGCCAGCAGTTACCCGGGACAGTCCTATGGCTACACCTTC. It is translated as CASSYPGQSYGYTF.

The chain uses TRBV4-1 and TRBJ1-5, with D unresolved. V dropped 1 base and J dropped 5 bases, with 9 bases sitting between them. CDR1 is MGHRA, CDR2 YSYEKL, per germline. The CDR3 has 14 amino acids. CDR3: CASSQVASDQPQHF. CDR3 DNA sequence: TGCGCCAGCAGCCAAGTCGCCAGCGATCAGCCCCAGCATTTT.

The table lists this clone with a count of one. The chain is built from TRBV5-1 and TRBJ1-4, with D tentatively TRBD1 (5 bases). V was trimmed by 1 base and J by 5 bases, leaving 15 bases between them. The germline V gene encodes CDR1 SGHRS and CDR2 YFSETQ. This CDR3 has 16 residues. CDR3 in DNA: TGCGCCAGCAGCTTGAATCCTGGGGCCAGGAATGAAAAACTGTTTTTT. The encoded protein is CASSLNPGARNEKLFF.

The rearrangement uses TRBV12-3 or TRBV12-4 and TRBJ2-7, with D uncertain. This CDR3 region has 13 residues. V was pared by 8 bases and J by 0 bases, with 11 bases between. CDR3 in amino acids: CASSTLSSYEQYF. The CDR3, as DNA: TGTGCCAGCTCCACCTTGAGCTCCTACGAGCAGTACTTC.

The genes are TRBV6-1 and TRBJ2-2; TRBD1 matches at 7 bases. V lost 6 bases to trimming and J lost 1 base; unmatched junction nucleotides: 5. Germline V lookup: CDR1 MNHNS, CDR2 SASEGT. The CDR3 spans 15 residues. The CDR3 sequence is CASRIRTGNTGELFF. DNA of the CDR3: TGTGCCAGCAGAATCCGGACAGGGAACACCGGGGAGCTGTTTTTT.

The chain uses TRBV7-3 and TRBJ2-1, with D possibly matching TRBD2 (7 bases). V was clipped by 2 bases and J by 3 bases, with 20 bases between them. CDR1 is SGHTA, CDR2 FQGTGA, per germline. The CDR3 has 18 residues. The CDR3 DNA follows: TGTGCCAGCAGCTTACTTCCGGGCGGGGGCAGCCGCTACAATGAGCAGTTCTTC. Translating gives CASSLLPGGGSRYNEQFF.

This sequence joins TRBV5-4 and TRBJ1-4; perhaps TRBD1 as D (5 bases). CDR1 is SGHNT and CDR2 is YYREEE in the germline V gene (reference sequence). The CDR3 totals 16 residues. V was shortened by 4 bases and J by 4 bases, with 17 bases between the two germline ends. The CDR3 reads CASSLRTGLFNEKLFF. The CDR3 DNA is TGTGCCAGCAGCCTTCGGACGGGACTGTTTAATGAAAAACTGTTTTTT.

The CDR3 DNA reads TGTGCCAGCAGCGTCCAAACCCCGACAGGGGAGGACACTGAAGCTTTCTTT. Protein product: CASSVQTPTGEDTEAFF. V usage is TRBV9 and J usage is TRBJ1-1; 8 bases match TRBD1. Germline V gene data show CDR1 as SGDLS and CDR2 as YYNGEE. The V gene end was trimmed by 2 bases and the J gene end by 3 bases; junction bases not matched to a gene: 12. CDR3 size: 17 residues.

This chain links TRBV11-2 with TRBJ2-1; TRBD1 aligns across 9 bases. The CDR3 contains 15 residues. V trimming: 7 bases; J trimming: 4 bases; junction bases outside the gene matches: 8. In germline, CDR1 is SGHAT, CDR2 FQNNGV. The CDR3 here is CASTRGQGEYNEQFF. CDR3 bases: TGTGCCAGCACCCGGGGACAGGGAGAATACAATGAGCAGTTCTTC.

The chain uses TRBV3-1 (or the pseudogene TRBV3-2) and TRBJ1-5; 8 nucleotides line up with TRBD1. Trimming removed 5 bases from V and 5 bases from J; junction bases left unmatched: 2. Per the germline V gene, CDR1 is LGHDT and CDR2 is YNNKEL (reference sequence). The CDR3 runs to 13 residues. In nucleotides, the CDR3 is TGTGCCAGCAGCAAGGACAGGGATCAGCCCCAGCATTTT. Translated, it gives CASSKDRDQPQHF.

The chain employs TRBV3-1 (or the pseudogene TRBV3-2) and TRBJ2-3; 13 nucleotides line up with TRBD2. This CDR3 contains 18 residues. V gave up 3 bases and J gave up 2 bases; unmatched junction bases: 8. Germline CDR1 and CDR2: LGHDT and YNNKEL (reference sequence). For the CDR3, the DNA is TGTGCCAGCAGCCATTCCCCCGGACTAGCGGGAGACACAGATACGCAGTATTTT. This codes for CASSHSPGLAGDTDTQYF.

This clone was observed at least ten times. The V call is TRBV21-1, the J call TRBJ1-6; TRBD1, as called in the table, went unchecked against the DNA. TRBV21-1 is annotated as a pseudogene. The length of the CDR3 is 16 residues. The CDR3 region is CASSNRQGPRGSPLHF. As DNA, the CDR3 is TGTGCCAGCAGCAACAGACAGGGGCCACGGGGTTCACCCCTCCACTTT.

The gene calls are TRBV7-2 and TRBJ2-1; 9 bases agree with TRBD2. Germline CDR1 is SGHTA and CDR2 is FQGNSA. This CDR3 has 15 residues. The V segment lost 1 base and the J segment 6 bases; nucleotides outside the gene matches: 4. The CDR3 is CASSLGSSGVNEQFF. CDR3 nucleotides: TGTGCCAGCAGCTTAGGGTCTAGCGGGGTCAATGAGCAGTTCTTC.